This T cell receptor beta chain was identified in a study of OX40 agonist ivuxolimab in advanced cancers. Background on the whole study: Ivuxolimab was a fully human IgG2 agonistic monoclonal antibody targeting the costimulatory receptor OX40 (CD134). Intravenous ivuxolimab was administered to patients every 2 weeks at six dose levels: 0.01, 0.1, 0.3, 1.5, 3 and 10 mg/kg. Of the roughly 51 dose-escalation patients, hepatocellular carcinoma was present in roughly 19, melanoma in around 15, renal cell carcinoma in 9 and head and neck cancer in 9. In the dose-escalation cohort, around four fifths of patients were male, and the mean age was roughly 60 years with a range of roughly 20 to 85. Patients were allowed to have had prior anti-PD-1, anti-PD-L1 or anti-CTLA-4 therapy, and 40% to 45% of the dose-escalation patients had been treated with checkpoint inhibitors. Three dose-escalation patients achieved partial responses, one with hepatocellular carcinoma and two with cutaneous melanoma. The point of sequencing TCRbeta in the periphery was to test whether ivuxolimab changed TCR sequence diversity and drove clonal T-cell expansion. The monotherapy dose-escalation portion (N of about 47 patients) of the phase I ivuxolimab trial is reported in the paper. The study at large found these results: In partial responders in the 0.1-3.0 mg/kg groups, normalized peripheral clonal expansion was found to be among the lowest, especially among CD8+ T cells. Low levels of normalized T-cell clonal expansion were also shown by some nonresponding patients. Clonal expansion of both CD4+ and CD8+ blood T cells was observed from baseline to week 6 at doses 0.1 to 3.0 mg/kg. After ivuxolimab, CD8+ T cells had more expanded clones than CD4+ T cells on average. Which antigens the clonally expanded peripheral T cells were specific for was not determined.

V ends up 4 bases short and J 4 bases short, with an unmatched junction base count of 4. The germline V gene encodes CDR1 SGHVS and CDR2 FQNEAQ. Counted from cysteine to phenylalanine, this CDR3 has 16 amino acids. Just CDR3 DNA is preserved here, 48 bases in frame from base 1. Patients with a history of autoimmune disease or receiving systemic immunosuppression were excluded from the trial. Peripheral blood for TCR sequencing was drawn from every dose cohort at baseline, at cycle 4 day 1 and at cycle 7 day 1. Samples were obtained from an open-label, multicenter, first-in-human phase I dose-escalation trial of ivuxolimab. Adults with locally advanced or metastatic head and neck squamous cell, hepatocellular, melanoma or renal cell carcinoma were enrolled in the trial. Before TCR sequencing, CD4+ and CD8+ T cells were separately sorted from peripheral blood. On this clone: The antigen it binds to is not known. It has no much larger one-base neighbor in the sample; base qualities were not kept.

For sequencing of the TCRbeta CDR3 region, genomic DNA was extracted from the sorted cells. TCRbeta CDR3 regions were sequenced using the immunoSEQ Assay. TCRdb re-hosts the immuneACCESS table, in-frame sequences only. Its copies lack some clones; in the studies checked, an unresolved V gene accounts for under half of them, and the cause for the rest is not known. This sample lists about 13,000 clones; about three quarters were detected once. The ten largest clones take up approximately 40% of the sample. This receptor chain uses TRBV7-8 and TRBJ2-2; 12 junctional bases match TRBD2. Here the sequenced sample was CD4+ or CD8+ T cells sorted from blood, taken in a trial of the OX40 agonist ivuxolimab. This clonotype was obtained from an adult with an advanced solid tumor such as melanoma, head and neck, liver or kidney cancer. The DNA reads as follows: TGTGCCAGCAGCTCCGCACTAGCGGGAGGCACCGGGGAGCTGTTTTTT. This sequence encodes CASSSALAGGTGELFF.